Each of the 25 T cell receptor beta chains below was sequenced from the same sample in a study of identifying expanded T cells in peripheral blood. Sequencing used immunoSEQ multiplex PCR; TCRdb keeps in-frame clones, though not all of them. The sample records around 100,000 clones, approximately 90% being singletons. What was sequenced was blood. These receptors were taken from a person aged 18 to 75 in good health.

The chain uses TRBV2 and TRBJ2-7; tentatively, D is TRBD1 or TRBD2 (5 bases each). V was clipped by 8 bases and J by 2 bases, with 10 bases between them. The CDR3 is made up of 12 amino acids. Per the germline V gene, CDR1 is SNHLY and CDR2 is FYNNEI. The CDR3 reads CASCRDPYEQYF. CDR3 coding DNA: TGTGCCAGCTGCCGGGACCCCTACGAGCAGTACTTC. The variable domain in full, completed from reference TRBV2 and TRBJ2-7, reads EPEVTQTPSHQVTQMGQEVILRCVPISNHLYFYWYRQILGQKVEFLVSFYNNEISEKSEIFDDQFSVERPDGSNFTLKIRSTKLEDSAMYFCASCRDPYEQYFGPGTRLTVT.

The rearrangement joins TRBV28 to TRBJ2-3; TRBD2 agrees at 10 bases. Trimming cost V 5 bases and J 1 base; bases outside gene matches: 6. This CDR3 region has 16 residues. CDR1 is MDHEN and CDR2 is SYDVKM in the germline V gene. This chain's CDR3 is CASSPPAGGRTDTQYF. The CDR3 coding sequence is TGTGCCAGCAGTCCACCAGCGGGGGGGCGCACAGATACGCAGTATTTT. The full variable domain, in which reference TRBV28 and TRBJ2-3 provide the parts outside the CDR3, is DVKVTQSSRYLVKRTGEKVFLECVQDMDHENMFWYRQDPGLGLRLIYFSYDVKMKEKGDIPEGYSVSREKKERFSLILESASTNQTSMYLCASSPPAGGRTDTQYFGPGTRLTVL.

The chain is built from TRBV5-3 and TRBJ1-5; 9 bases agree with TRBD1. TRBV5-3 is an ORF, with its function uncertain. This CDR3 has 15 amino acids. J gave up 3 bases and V 3 bases, and 4 bases lay outside the gene matches. For the CDR3, the DNA is TGTGCCAGAAGCTCGGACAGGGGTTTCAATCAGCCCCAGCATTTT. It encodes CARSSDRGFNQPQHF.

The chain couples TRBV11-2 to TRBJ2-7, with D possibly matching TRBD2 (7 bases). Trimming stripped 8 bases from V and 3 bases from J, with 14 bases between. CDR1 is SGHAT and CDR2 is FQNNGV in the germline V gene. CDR3 length: 13 amino acids. This chain's CDR3 is CASGLGGGYEQYF. The CDR3 bases are TGTGCCAGCGGGTTGGGAGGGGGCTACGAGCAGTACTTC.

The chain's CDR3 is CATSSRRETQYF. The CDR3 coding sequence is TGTGCCACAAGTAGTAGGAGGGAGACCCAGTACTTC. The chain uses TRBV19 and TRBJ2-5, with D perhaps TRBD2 (5 bases). V was cut by 10 bases and J by 5 bases, with 14 bases left in between. Germline values: CDR1 LNHDA, CDR2 SQIVND (reference sequence). The CDR3 runs 12 residues.

The chain recombines TRBV7-2 with TRBJ2-7, with a tentative D call TRBD2 (6 bases). CDR3 length equals 12 residues. Germline lookup yields CDR1 SGHTA and CDR2 FQGNSA. Trimming took off 5 bases at V and 7 bases at J, with 12 bases between the two ends. CDR3 amino acids: CASSHLGGEQYF. The DNA for the CDR3 is TGTGCCAGCAGCCATTTGGGGGGTGAGCAGTACTTC. The full variable domain, completed using reference TRBV7-2 and TRBJ2-7, is GAGVSQSPSNKVTEKGKDVELRCDPISGHTALYWYRQSLGQGLEFLIYFQGNSAPDKSGLPSDRFSAERTGGSVSTLTIQRTQQEDSAVYLCASSHLGGEQYFGPGTRLTVT.

CDR3: CASSYSAGGPKEQYF. The CDR3 region has the DNA TGTGCCAGCAGTTACTCAGCGGGGGGGCCGAAGGAGCAGTACTTC. The rearrangement joins TRBV6-6 to TRBJ2-7, with TRBD2 matching over 10 bases. The J segment lost 7 bases and the V segment lost 0 bases, leaving 6 bases of the junction unmatched. This CDR3 spans 15 amino acids. Germline V CDR1 and CDR2: MNHNY, SVGAGI (reference sequence).

The V call is TRBV4-3, the J call TRBJ1-3; possible D gene TRBD1, 6 bases. The V gene's germline CDR1 is LGHNA and CDR2 YSLEER. The CDR3 has 16 residues. V was clipped by 4 bases and J by 3 bases, with 16 bases between them. In nucleotides, the CDR3 is TGCGCCAGCAGCCCGACAGAGGGGGGGGGTGGAAACACCATATATTTT. Its protein product is CASSPTEGGGGNTIYF.

This chain joins TRBV18 and TRBJ2-7, with D possibly TRBD1 on 6 matching bases. The V and J ends lost 5 bases and 3 bases respectively, with 17 bases between them. Germline V CDR1 and CDR2: KGHSH, LQKENI. The CDR3 consists of 15 residues. In DNA form, the CDR3 reads TGTGCCAGCTCATCACTCCAGGGGAGCCTCTACGAGCAGTACTTC. It translates to CASSSLQGSLYEQYF.

This clone was recorded a few times. The chain recombines TRBV7-2 with TRBJ1-6; no clear D gene. The CDR3 runs to 14 residues. CDR1 is SGHTA, CDR2 FQGNSA, per germline. V was clipped by 6 bases and J by 10 bases, with 16 bases between them. The CDR3 reads CASRLYVSHSPLHF. As DNA, the CDR3 is TGTGCCAGCAGACTTTACGTCTCCCACTCACCCCTCCACTTT.

The rearrangement uses TRBV9 and TRBJ2-3; D uncertain. Germline values: CDR1 SGDLS, CDR2 YYNGEE. CDR3 length equals 15 residues. Trimming stripped 0 bases from V and 7 bases from J, with 15 bases between. The CDR3 sequence is CASSVDDRGWNTQYF. The CDR3 nucleotides read TGTGCCAGCAGCGTAGATGACCGTGGGTGGAATACGCAGTATTTT.

This chain uses TRBV14 with TRBJ1-2; the D is unclear. CDR1 is SGHDN, CDR2 FVKESK, per germline. Trimming left V 3 bases short and J 5 bases short, with 10 bases between. CDR3 size: 13 residues. The CDR3 bases are TGTGCCAGCAGCCAGGGTTCTTCATATGGCTACACCTTC. Translation gives CASSQGSSYGYTF. The entire variable domain, with the rest obtained from reference TRBV14 and TRBJ1-2, is as follows: EAGVTQFPSHSVIEKGQTVTLRCDPISGHDNLYWYRRVMGKEIKFLLHFVKESKQDESGMPNNRFLAERTGGTYSTLKVQPAELEDSGVYFCASSQGSSYGYTFGSGTRLTVV.

This chain connects TRBV9 to TRBJ2-7; TRBD1 aligns across 7 bases. Germline CDR1 is SGDLS and CDR2 is YYNGEE. V was clipped by 4 bases and J by 0 bases; unmatched bases: 7. This CDR3 is built from 15 residues. The CDR3 sequence is CASSQETGISYEQYF. For the CDR3, the DNA is TGTGCCAGCAGCCAAGAGACAGGGATCTCCTACGAGCAGTACTTC.

In regard to this clone: One end of the junction varies from germline; a read error may be responsible. V gene TRBV5-1 combines with J gene TRBJ2-7, with a possible D match to TRBD2 (6 bases). Per germline, CDR1 SGHRS and CDR2 YFSETQ. There are 16 residues in the CDR3. The CDR3 DNA is TGCGCCAGCAGCGCGACCGGGACTGGGGTCTCCCACGAGCAGTACTTC. Encoded protein: CASSATGTGVSHEQYF.

The chain recombines TRBV5-4 with TRBJ2-1, with 9 bases lining up with TRBD2. The length of the CDR3 is 16 residues. The V and J ends lost 4 bases and 4 bases, in that order; junction bases with no gene match: 9. Per the germline V gene, CDR1 is SGHNT and CDR2 is YYREEE (reference sequence). The CDR3 DNA reads TGTGCCAGCAGCCCGGATAGGAGCGGGGGGTACAATGAGCAGTTCTTC. This codes for CASSPDRSGGYNEQFF.

The chain employs TRBV10-3 and TRBJ2-4, with 8 positions matching TRBD1. The CDR3 has 14 amino acids. Trimming at V came to 2 bases and at J to 8 bases, leaving 5 bases not matched to a gene. Germline V lookup: CDR1 ENHRY, CDR2 SYGVKD. CDR3 DNA: TGTGCCATCAGTGAGAGGACAGGGTTGGACATTCAGTACTTC. Translated: CAISERTGLDIQYF.

The chain recombines TRBV7-2 with TRBJ1-4, with TRBD1 matching over 8 bases. The V segment lost 4 bases and the J segment 2 bases; nucleotides outside the gene matches: 6. This CDR3 region has 16 residues. Germline CDR1 and CDR2: SGHTA and FQGNSA. The chain's CDR3 is CASSSGQGATNEKLFF. The CDR3 coding sequence is TGTGCCAGCAGCTCAGGACAGGGAGCCACTAATGAAAAACTGTTTTTT.

The chain employs TRBV5-6 and TRBJ1-2, with D perhaps TRBD1 (6 bases). CDR3 length: 11 amino acids. The germline V gene has CDR1 SGHDT and CDR2 YYEEEE. Trimming took 0 bases from V and 12 from J, leaving 9 bases between them. The CDR3 loop is CASSLDRVDTF. Written as DNA, the CDR3 is TGTGCCAGCAGCTTGGACAGGGTCGACACCTTC.

The chain is built from TRBV27 and TRBJ2-7, with TRBD1 identical over 9 bases. The length of the CDR3 is 15 residues. Germline assignment: CDR1 MNHEY and CDR2 SMNVEV (reference sequence). V lost 7 bases and J lost 4; bases outside the gene matches: 11. CDR3 region: CASTRRTGVGYEQYF. The CDR3 DNA follows: TGTGCCAGCACCCGGCGGACAGGGGTAGGGTACGAGCAGTACTTC.

The chain is built from TRBV7-2 and TRBJ2-2; D might be TRBD1 (5 bases). Trimming stripped 1 base from V and 4 bases from J, with 13 bases between. The germline gives CDR1 SGHTA, CDR2 FQGNSA. The length of the CDR3 is 16 residues. The CDR3 loop reads CASSLGVQVRTGELFF. The DNA of the CDR3 is TGTGCCAGCAGCTTAGGAGTACAGGTTCGCACCGGGGAGCTGTTTTTT.

CDR3 DNA: TGCGCCAGCAGCCGCCGTGACGGACAGGGGGAAAAACTGTTTTTT. The encoded protein is CASSRRDGQGEKLFF. The chain joins TRBV4-3 to TRBJ1-4; 9 bases are shared with TRBD1. CDR3 length: 15 residues. The germline CDR1 and CDR2 sequences are LGHNA and YSLEER. After removal of 4 bases from V and 8 bases from J, the junction contained 8 bases not matched to a gene.

V and J are TRBV14 and TRBJ2-5; no clear D. Trimming removed 4 bases from V and 4 bases from J, with 4 bases in between. The CDR3 has 11 residues. Germline loops: CDR1 SGHDN, CDR2 FVKESK. CDR3 sequence (DNA): TGTGCCAGCAGCCGGGCAGAGACCCAGTACTTC. Translated, it gives CASSRAETQYF.

This clone was seen more than once but under ten times. J is TRBJ2-2 and V is TRBV18, with 7 bases that match TRBD2. This CDR3 spans 13 amino acids. Germline V gene sequence: CDR1 KGHSH, CDR2 LQKENI. V lost 7 bases, J lost 3 bases, and 2 bases stayed unmatched. CDR3 DNA: TGTGCCAGCTGCCGGGAGGACACCGGGGAGCTGTTTTTT. Residues: CASCREDTGELFF.

The CDR3 DNA reads as TGCGCCAGCAGCCAAGATCCGGGACTAGCAGCAGATACGCAGTATTTT. Translation gives CASSQDPGLAADTQYF. The V gene is TRBV4-1, the J gene TRBJ2-3, with TRBD2 matching 9 bases. The CDR3 totals 16 residues. CDR1 is MGHRA and CDR2 is YSYEKL in the germline V gene. V gave up 0 bases and J gave up 4 bases; unmatched junction bases: 5.

The chain joins TRBV30 to TRBJ1-6; D gene ambiguous. Trimming took off 3 bases at V and 2 bases at J, with 11 bases between the two ends. Per germline, CDR1 GTSNPN and CDR2 SVGIG (reference sequence). The CDR3 is 15 residues long. The CDR3 DNA reads TGTGCCTGGAGGGACTCCTACCCCTATAATTCACCCCTCCACTTT. Amino acid sequence: CAWRDSYPYNSPLHF.